The next 6 T cell receptor beta chains were all read from a single sample in a study of cytomegalovirus exposure and HLA in healthy donors. The repertoire was sequenced with immunoSEQ multiplex PCR; TCRdb's copy has only in-frame clones and lacks some. Of some 230,000 clones in the sample, 80% to 95% are singletons; the top ten hold approximately 1%. Specimen: PBMCs. The receptors were gathered from a woman in her late teens or twenties in good health and CMV-seronegative.

V gene TRBV10-3 combines with J gene TRBJ1-3, with a possible D match to TRBD1 (5 bases). Trimming left V 2 bases short and J 3 bases short, with 8 bases between. Germline V gene lookup returns CDR1 ENHRY and CDR2 SYGVKD. CDR3 size: 14 residues. CDR3 nucleotide sequence: TGTGCCATCAGTGAGGGCAGGGTTGGAAACACCATATATTTT. This codes for CAISEGRVGNTIYF.

This chain links TRBV30 with TRBJ2-3, with D possibly being TRBD2 (5 bases). Germline V gene lookup returns CDR1 GTSNPN and CDR2 SVGIG (reference sequence). CDR3 length: 16 residues. Trimming left V 1 base short and J 3 bases short, with 17 bases between. The CDR3 DNA reads as TGTGCCTGGAGTGGGAACCGGGGAAGGGTGACAGATACGCAGTATTTT. Protein: CAWSGNRGRVTDTQYF.

As DNA, the CDR3 is TGCACCGGGGGGACTTACAATGAGCAGTTCTTC. Translation gives CTGGTYNEQFF. The chain couples TRBV20-1 to TRBJ2-1; 7 bases agree with TRBD2. The germline V gene encodes CDR1 DFQATT and CDR2 SNEGSKA (reference sequence). This CDR3 region has 11 residues.

The rearrangement uses TRBV30 and TRBJ1-2; D call uncertain. CDR3 length: 12 amino acids. V was pared by 2 bases and J by 4 bases, with 8 bases between. CDR1 is GTSNPN, CDR2 SVGIG, per germline (reference sequence). The CDR3 here is CAWSRDTYGYTF. The CDR3 bases are TGTGCCTGGAGTAGAGACACCTATGGCTACACCTTC.

This chain connects TRBV30 to TRBJ2-2, with TRBD2 matching 7 bases. CDR3 length: 17 amino acids. CDR1 is GTSNPN and CDR2 is SVGIG in the germline V gene (reference sequence). With 0 bases clipped from V and 4 bases from J, the junction kept 11 bases outside the gene matches. CDR3: CAWSVGSSGTSTGELFF. CDR3 nucleotide sequence: TGTGCCTGGAGTGTAGGGTCGAGCGGGACCTCCACCGGGGAGCTGTTTTTT.

This clone was seen just once. V is TRBV2 and J is TRBJ1-4; 8 bases fit TRBD1. Germline-derived CDR1 and CDR2 are SNHLY and FYNNEI. This CDR3 region has 19 residues. The V segment lost 8 bases and the J segment 8 bases; nucleotides outside the gene matches: 25. CDR3 residues: CASHNVSWIFGQGGEKLFF. CDR3 DNA sequence: TGTGCCAGCCATAACGTCTCCTGGATCTTTGGACAGGGTGGCGAAAAACTGTTTTTT. The entire variable domain, with the rest obtained from reference TRBV2 and TRBJ1-4, is as follows: EPEVTQTPSHQVTQMGQEVILRCVPISNHLYFYWYRQILGQKVEFLVSFYNNEISEKSEIFDDQFSVERPDGSNFTLKIRSTKLEDSAMYFCASHNVSWIFGQGGEKLFFGSGTQLSVL.